The 27 T cell receptor beta chains below all came from one sample that was sequenced in a study of CD4 and CD8 cells across lung adenocarcinoma regions. TCRdb reprocessed the PCR reads via MiXCR and lists one record per CDR3 protein. The table records roughly 11,000 distinct CDR3 sequences, approximately 57% of them present only once. Sample: CD8+ T cells from the center of a lung tumor. These receptors all stem from a female donor with lung adenocarcinoma. The CD4 and CD8 labels of this study may be unreliable.

In its sample, this clonotype was seen many times. The rearrangement links TRBV6-1 to TRBJ2-5; D not resolved. The DNA end is a closer match to TRBJ2-7, so the J assignment may be wrong. The CDR3 sequence is 13 residues long. Per the germline V gene, CDR1 is MNHNS and CDR2 is SASEGT. The CDR3 reads CASVLGDTYEQYF. The CDR3 DNA reads as TGTGCCAGCGTCCTTGGGGATACCTACGAGCAGTACTTC.

A few counts support this clonotype. This chain links TRBV6-5 with TRBJ2-2, with D possibly being TRBD1 or TRBD2 (6 bases each). Trimming stripped 2 bases from V and 4 bases from J, with 11 bases between. This CDR3 is 15 amino acids long. In germline, CDR1 is MNHEY, CDR2 SVGAGI. The CDR3 sequence is CASSYGGPGTGELFF. CDR3 bases: TGTGCCAGCAGTTACGGGGGGCCGGGCACCGGGGAGCTGTTTTTT.

The sample holds a few counts of this clonotype. The CDR3 nucleotides are TGCGCCAGCAGTGACAACCAAGAGACCCAGTACTTC. Translated: CASSDNQETQYF. The gene calls are TRBV10-1 and TRBJ2-5; D ambiguous. The V end lost 3 bases, the J end lost 0 bases, and 2 bases lay between the germline ends. Germline V gene lookup returns CDR1 WNHNN and CDR2 SYGVQD (reference sequence). The CDR3 covers 12 residues.

This clonotype was found a few times. The chain links TRBV6-1 to TRBJ2-5, with 8 bases fitting TRBD1. The DNA end favors TRBJ2-7, so the J call may be wrong. The CDR3 extends over 14 amino acids. Germline V gene lookup returns CDR1 MNHNS and CDR2 SASEGT. The CDR3: CASSTGDRGYEQYF. Here the CDR3 DNA reads TGTGCCAGCAGCACGGGAGACAGGGGCTACGAGCAGTACTTC.

The chain links TRBV7-2 to TRBJ2-1; TRBD2 aligns across 11 bases. Germline V CDR1 and CDR2: SGHTA, FQGNSA. The junction had 9 bases not matched to a gene; V was cut back by 5 bases and J by 12 bases. This CDR3 contains 14 residues. This CDR3 reads CASSPGLAGGGQFF. The CDR3 DNA reads as TGTGCCAGCAGCCCAGGACTAGCGGGTGGAGGGCAGTTCTTC.

This clonotype was picked up a small number of times. The J gene is TRBJ2-3, the V gene TRBV6-1; D is possibly TRBD1 or TRBD2 (6 bases each). Trimming stripped 3 bases from V and 2 bases from J, with 12 bases between. CDR3 length equals 15 residues. CDR1 and CDR2 (germline): MNHNS, SASEGT. For the CDR3, the DNA is TGTGCCAGCAGTGATCGGGGGCTTTACACAGATACGCAGTATTTT. Its protein product is CASSDRGLYTDTQYF.

This sequence joins TRBV11-3 and TRBJ2-3; D ambiguous. V lost 1 base to trimming and J lost 2 bases, with 4 bases between them. Per germline, CDR1 SGHNT and CDR2 YENEEA. The CDR3 covers 13 residues. In DNA form, the CDR3 reads TGTGCCAGCAGCTTAGTCTCCACAGATACGCAGTATTTT. This translates into CASSLVSTDTQYF.

V usage is TRBV11-2 and J usage is TRBJ2-5; TRBD2 matches at 10 bases. CDR3 length: 16 residues. CDR1 and CDR2 (germline): SGHAT, FQNNGV. Trimming cost V 5 bases and J 5 bases; bases outside gene matches: 11. The CDR3 coding sequence is TGTGCCAGCAGCCGACCAAGCGGGGGGGCCTCGGAGACCCAGTACTTC. Residues: CASSRPSGGASETQYF.

The DNA of the CDR3 is TGTGCCAGCAGTTACTCGATTGGGGTTAGGAATGAGCAGTTCTTC. This gives the protein CASSYSIGVRNEQFF. The chain carries TRBV6-5 and TRBJ2-1; D uncertain. Looked up from germline, CDR1 is MNHEY and CDR2 is SVGAGI. Trimming removed 0 bases from V and 7 bases from J, with 13 bases in between. CDR3 size: 15 residues.

The chain employs TRBV6-1 and TRBJ2-1, with 14 bases fitting TRBD2. The DNA end favors TRBJ2-5, so the J call may be wrong. There are 18 residues in the CDR3. Per germline, CDR1 MNHNS and CDR2 SASEGT. The CDR3 sequence is CASSLSGTSGRVGETQYF. The CDR3 coding sequence is TGTGCCAGCAGTCTTTCCGGGACTAGCGGGAGAGTTGGAGAGACCCAGTACTTC.

The count of this clonotype is one. This may be a read error: a much more frequent sequence differs by one nucleotide. The J gene is TRBJ2-1, the V gene TRBV6-1, with 7 bases aligning to TRBD2. Per germline, CDR1 MNHNS and CDR2 SASEGT. The CDR3 has 15 residues. The CDR3 nucleotides read TGTACCAGCAGTGAATGGCTAGCGGCCTACAATGAGCAGTTCTTC. It yields the protein CTSSEWLAAYNEQFF.

As to this clonotype: The final CDR3 position lacks the conserved phenylalanine or tryptophan, pointing to a likely read error. The DNA is left out, because the CDR3 cannot be placed on it with certainty; the CDR3 is given as TCRdb lists it. V and J are TRBV23-1 and TRBJ2-1. TRBV23-1 is given ORF status, its function remaining uncertain. The CDR3 is 8 residues long, counting both termini. The CDR3 is CASSQPNC.

This rearrangement joins TRBV6-1 to TRBJ2-3; a weak D match, TRBD1 (8 bases). Germline values: CDR1 MNHNS, CDR2 SASEGT. This CDR3 region has 18 residues. Trimming pared 6 bases from V and 0 bases from J, leaving 22 bases between. CDR3 amino acids: CASRPPQGAGGSTDTQYF. DNA of the CDR3: TGTGCCAGCAGACCACCCCAGGGGGCCGGGGGGAGCACAGATACGCAGTATTTT.

This clonotype appeared a few times. The V gene is TRBV6-5, the J gene TRBJ2-1; maybe TRBD2 (6 bases). Germline V gene sequence: CDR1 MNHEY, CDR2 SVGAGI. This CDR3 is built from 15 residues. V was trimmed by 6 bases and J by 8 bases, leaving 20 bases between them. CDR3 DNA: TGTGCCAGCAGCTACCGGGACTCGGCGATGTATGAGCAGTTCTTC. It codes for CASSYRDSAMYEQFF.

A few counts support this clonotype. The chain employs TRBV6-5 and TRBJ1-1; D is perhaps TRBD1 (6 bases). Trimming stripped 3 bases from V and 7 bases from J, with 24 bases between. The CDR3 spans 17 residues. CDR1 MNHEY and CDR2 SVGAGI come from the germline V gene. Here the CDR3 DNA reads TGTGCCAGCAGTTATGGATGGGGGGGCGATTTTGGGGGTGAAGCTTTCTTT. Its protein is CASSYGWGGDFGGEAFF.

The gene calls are TRBV27 and TRBJ2-2; 8 nucleotides line up with TRBD2. CDR3 length equals 14 residues. The V gene's germline CDR1 is MNHEY and CDR2 SMNVEV (reference sequence). Losses at the gene ends were 8 bases for V and 4 bases for J; bases not matched to a gene: 6. The CDR3 DNA is TGTGCCAGCTCGGCCCGGGAGGGCACCGGGGAGCTGTTTTTT. It codes for CASSAREGTGELFF.

This clonotype showed up just once. The chain uses TRBV4-2 and TRBJ2-1, with 13 bases aligning to TRBD2. J was trimmed by 9 bases and V by 0 bases; bases with no gene match: 8. CDR3 length equals 17 residues. Germline V gene data show CDR1 as LGHNA and CDR2 as YNFKEQ. In DNA, the CDR3 is TGTGCCAGCAGCCAAGAACCAGGACTAGCGGGAGTGTCTGAGCAGTTCTTC. This translates into CASSQEPGLAGVSEQFF.

Notes on this clonotype: A read error may account for a junction end that differs from germline. The chain links TRBV6-1 to TRBJ2-3, with 8 bases lining up with TRBD2. The V gene's germline CDR1 is MNHNS and CDR2 SASEGT. The CDR3 runs to 15 residues. As DNA, the CDR3 is TGTGCCAGCAGTCGGCTAGCGGGTTTCCAAGATACGCAGTATTTC. Amino acids: CASSRLAGFQDTQYF.

This clonotype was seen at least ten times. CDR3 coding DNA: TGTGCCAGCAGCTTAGTAGTCTTCACCTACGAGCAGTACTTC. As protein: CASSLVVFTYEQYF. This rearrangement joins TRBV7-2 to TRBJ2-1; D is uncertain. Judging by the DNA end, TRBJ2-7 fits better; the J call may be wrong. This CDR3 region has 14 residues. The germline gives CDR1 SGHTA, CDR2 FQGNSA.

V and J are TRBV6-5 and TRBJ1-1, with a possible D match to TRBD1 (5 bases). Deletions cut 2 bases from V and 3 bases from J, with 10 bases between. Germline CDR1 and CDR2: MNHEY and SVGAGI. The CDR3 sequence is 14 residues long. The CDR3 region is CASSYQGGDTEAFF. CDR3 nucleotides: TGTGCCAGCAGTTACCAGGGTGGGGACACTGAAGCTTTCTTT.

This clonotype was detected only a few times. The rearrangement uses TRBV6-4 and TRBJ2-5, with D uncertain. The last part of the DNA fits TRBJ2-7 better; the J call may be wrong. This CDR3 is 13 amino acids long. The germline V gene has CDR1 MRHNA and CDR2 SNTAGT. The CDR3 here is CASSLLRYYEQYF. The CDR3 bases are TGTGCCAGCAGTTTACTGAGGTACTACGAGCAGTACTTC.

This clonotype was observed a few times. The gene calls are TRBV6-1 and TRBJ2-5, with D perhaps being TRBD1 or TRBD2 (6 bases each). Trimming cost V 8 bases and J 5 bases, with 12 bases left between them. CDR3 length equals 12 residues. CDR1 MNHNS and CDR2 SASEGT come from the germline V gene. This CDR3 reads CASGGLGETQYF. In nucleotides, the CDR3 is TGTGCCAGCGGGGGGCTGGGGGAGACCCAGTACTTC.

CDR3 nucleotide sequence: TGTGCCAGCAGACCGCGGTCGGGAGCTAACTATGGCTACACCTTC. This encodes CASRPRSGANYGYTF. This rearrangement joins TRBV12-3 or TRBV12-4 to TRBJ1-2; D unclear. V lost 6 bases and J 0 bases, leaving 14 bases between the germline ends. The CDR3 sequence is 15 residues long.

The chain recombines TRBV9 with TRBJ1-2, with TRBD1 as a possible D gene (6 bases). CDR1 SGDLS and CDR2 YYNGEE come from the germline V gene. The CDR3 is 15 residues long. V lost 0 bases and J lost 2, with 11 bases in between. This CDR3 reads CASSVEQGRNYGYTF. In DNA form, the CDR3 reads TGTGCCAGCAGCGTAGAGCAGGGGCGGAACTATGGCTACACCTTC.

This clonotype occurred a few times. The chain has TRBV6-5 and TRBJ1-2; D is unclear. The V and J ends lost 2 bases and 2 bases respectively, with 15 bases between them. This CDR3 spans 16 amino acids. Germline CDR1 reads MNHEY; CDR2 reads SVGAGI. The CDR3 loop is CASSYGWEVENYGYTF. The CDR3 DNA is TGTGCCAGCAGTTACGGGTGGGAAGTCGAAAACTATGGCTACACCTTC.

This clonotype was seen ten or more times. The DNA is left out, because the CDR3 cannot be placed on it with certainty; the CDR3 is given as TCRdb lists it. The chain links TRBV11-2 to TRBJ2-1; TRBD1, the table's D call, lacks a check against the DNA. The CDR3 comprises 19 residues, both ends counted. Germline V gene lookup returns CDR1 SGHAT and CDR2 FQNNGV. CDR3 in amino acids: CASSPGVYGMSSSSVEQFF.

By share, this clonotype counts as large. V gene TRBV6-5 combines with J gene TRBJ2-1; 8 nucleotides match TRBD2. Germline trimming cut 0 bases from V and 6 bases from J; bases unmatched to any gene: 1. Germline-derived CDR1 and CDR2 are MNHEY and SVGAGI. The length of the CDR3 is 14 residues. The CDR3 protein is CASSYSRGGNEQFF. CDR3 in DNA: TGTGCCAGCAGTTACTCCCGGGGGGGCAATGAGCAGTTCTTC.